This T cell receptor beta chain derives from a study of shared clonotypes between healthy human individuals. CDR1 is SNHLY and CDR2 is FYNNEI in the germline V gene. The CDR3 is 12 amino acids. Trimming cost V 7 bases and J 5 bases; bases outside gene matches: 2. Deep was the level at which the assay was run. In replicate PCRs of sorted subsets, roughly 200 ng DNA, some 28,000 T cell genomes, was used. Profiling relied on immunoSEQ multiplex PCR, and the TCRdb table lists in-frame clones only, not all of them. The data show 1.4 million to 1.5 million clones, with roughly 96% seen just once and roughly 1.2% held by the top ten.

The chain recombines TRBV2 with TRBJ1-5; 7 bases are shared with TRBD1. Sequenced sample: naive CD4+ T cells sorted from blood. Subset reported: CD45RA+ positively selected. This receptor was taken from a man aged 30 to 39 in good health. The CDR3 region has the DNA TGTGCCAGCAATCAGGGGGATCAGCCCCAGCATTTT. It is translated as CASNQGDQPQHF.